This T cell receptor beta chain was captured in a study of T-cell reconstitution after alpha-beta-depleted transplantation in children (dated by TCRdb to about 2016). Broadly, across the study: T-cell immune reconstitution after TCRalphabeta/CD19-depleted allogeneic hematopoietic cell transplantation in children was quantitatively tracked in the study by means of TCR repertoire profiling.

The protocol used for the library was PCR. The listed sequencing device is Illumina HiSeq 2500. Molecular barcoding was employed in the preparation of TCR libraries, with unique molecular identifiers being used to normalize TCRbeta repertoire quantification. TCRdb itself trimmed the public reads at Q25 with fastp, ran MiXCR and retained productive beta chains. Duplicate CDR3 protein sequences are folded into a single record with the most common DNA and genes. Here the sample has about 240,000 distinct CDR3 sequences; about 12% occur a single time. Over 2% of the sample is taken by the ten largest. CDR1 is given as ENHRY and CDR2 as SYGVKD, both from the germline V gene. The trim is 4 bases for V and 5 bases for J, with a gap of 8 bases between the germline ends. Including the terminal cysteine and phenylalanine, the CDR3 comprises 13 residues. Here the CDR3 DNA is all that survives: 39 bases in frame from base 1.

The sample holds many counts of this clonotype. Its recognized antigen is unknown. There are no base qualities to consult, and no much larger clone falls within one base. The sequence links TRBV10-3 to TRBJ2-2; no D gene is confidently identified. Sequenced here: PBMCs from the stem cell graft donor, sampled from the stem cell graft. The receptor was isolated from a human donor who donated a stem cell graft to a child with acute lymphoblastic leukemia. In nucleotide form, the sequence is TGTGCCATCAGTGCTTTTGGTACCGGGGAGCTGTTTTTT. Its protein reads: CAISAFGTGELFF.